The next 10 T cell receptor beta chains were all read from a single sample in a study of cytomegalovirus exposure and HLA in healthy donors. PCR was performed using 60 Vbeta and 13 Jbeta primers. Produced via immunoSEQ multiplex PCR; TCRdb's table is partial and in-frame only. This sample has around 130,000 clones, with roughly 74% found just once. The sequenced sample was PBMCs. The origin of the receptors is a man between 40 and 49 years old in good health and CMV-seropositive.

The CDR3: CASLRQVVMNTEAFF. As DNA, the CDR3 is TGTGCCAGCCTTAGGCAGGTTGTAATGAACACTGAAGCTTTCTTT. The rearrangement uses TRBV6-1 and TRBJ1-1, with D hard to call. Germline CDR1 MNHNS, CDR2 SASEGT. There are 15 residues in the CDR3. Trimming shortened V by 8 bases and J by 0 bases, and 16 bases separated the two germline ends.

This chain links TRBV5-1 with TRBJ2-7; perhaps TRBD2 as D (6 bases). Trimming took 0 bases from V and 1 from J, leaving 14 bases between them. The length of the CDR3 is 16 residues. The germline V gene has CDR1 SGHRS and CDR2 YFSETQ. The CDR3 bases are TGCGCCAGCAGCTTGGTCCCCCAGACTAGTTCCTACGAGCAGTACTTC. Translating gives CASSLVPQTSSYEQYF.

V is TRBV19 and J is TRBJ2-5, with TRBD2 identical over 12 bases. CDR1 is LNHDA and CDR2 is SQIVND in the germline V gene (reference sequence). The CDR3 loop spans 16 amino acids. V shed 5 bases and J 6 bases; nucleotides not matched to a gene: 10. The CDR3 region is CASSVTSGRTPQTQYF. The CDR3 bases are TGTGCCAGTAGTGTCACTAGCGGGAGGACCCCGCAGACCCAGTACTTC. The complete variable domain, with remaining parts taken from reference TRBV19 and TRBJ2-5, reads DGGITQSPKYLFRKEGQNVTLSCEQNLNHDAMYWYRQDPGQGLRLIYYSQIVNDFQKGDIAEGYSVSREKKESFPLTVTSAQKNPTAFYLCASSVTSGRTPQTQYFGPGTRLLVL.

The rearrangement uses TRBV2 and TRBJ1-5; tentative D call: TRBD1 (5 bases). V was trimmed by 6 bases and J by 4 bases, leaving 16 bases between them. Germline lookup yields CDR1 SNHLY and CDR2 FYNNEI. This CDR3 is 15 amino acids long. The CDR3 DNA reads as TGTGCCAGCAGAAGGTCGGACAATGGAAATCAGCCCCAGCATTTT. Translating it yields CASRRSDNGNQPQHF.

The V gene is TRBV7-2, the J gene TRBJ2-5; TRBD2 matches at 10 bases. CDR3 size: 17 residues. The germline CDR1 and CDR2 sequences are SGHTA and FQGNSA. Germline trimming cut 3 bases from V and 9 bases from J; bases unmatched to any gene: 16. DNA of the CDR3: TGTGCCAGCAGCTTTAGCGGGGGGCCTGGACCCAGGTCGGCCCAGTACTTC. Its protein product is CASSFSGGPGPRSAQYF.

This clone came up a few times. The V gene is TRBV4-1, the J gene TRBJ2-3; 9 bases align to TRBD2. Trimming took 1 base from V and 1 from J; bases not matched to a gene: 6. CDR3 length: 17 residues. The germline gives CDR1 MGHRA, CDR2 YSYEKL. The CDR3 DNA reads TGCGCCAGCAGCCAAGTGTCTAGCGGGGCCCGCACAGATACGCAGTATTTT. Residues: CASSQVSSGARTDTQYF.

This chain uses TRBV29-1 with TRBJ2-2; 7 bases map to TRBD1. The CDR3 totals 11 residues. V shed 7 bases, J shed 6 bases, and the junction held 2 bases outside the gene matches. Germline V gene data show CDR1 as SQVTM and CDR2 as ANQGSEA. The CDR3 protein is CSATGSGELFF. Written as DNA, the CDR3 is TGCAGCGCGACAGGGTCCGGGGAGCTGTTTTTT.

This clone came up a few times. J is TRBJ2-1 and V is TRBV18, with 11 bases fitting TRBD1. Per germline, CDR1 KGHSH and CDR2 LQKENI. With V trimmed by 3 bases and J by 1 base, 5 bases remained unmatched. CDR3 length: 17 amino acids. CDR3 sequence: CASSPLGQGASYNEQFF. CDR3 in DNA: TGTGCCAGCTCACCTCTCGGACAGGGGGCTTCCTACAATGAGCAGTTCTTC. Supplemented by reference TRBV18 and TRBJ2-1, the full variable domain reads NAGVMQNPRHLVRRRGQEARLRCSPMKGHSHVYWYRQLPEEGLKFMVYLQKENIIDESGMPKERFSAEFPKEGPSILRIQQVVRGDSAAYFCASSPLGQGASYNEQFFGPGTRLTVL.

The V and J genes are TRBV6-1 and TRBJ2-7; the D gene is possibly TRBD1 (7 bases). CDR1 is MNHNS and CDR2 is SASEGT in the germline V gene. The CDR3 length is 12 residues. With 8 bases removed from V and 11 bases from J, the gap between germline ends came to 19 bases. As DNA, the CDR3 is TGTGCCAGCTATTGGGAAACAGGGGAGGAGTACTTC. Its protein is CASYWETGEEYF.

The chain combines TRBV27 with TRBJ1-1, with 11 bases aligning to TRBD1. The trim removed 5 bases at V and 4 bases at J, leaving 12 bases unmatched. CDR3 length: 17 amino acids. Germline CDR1 reads MNHEY; CDR2 reads SMNVEV (reference sequence). In nucleotides, the CDR3 is TGTGCCAGCAGTGGTGTTCCGGGACAGGGGGGTGGCACTGAAGCTTTCTTT. Translating gives CASSGVPGQGGGTEAFF.